This T cell receptor beta chain was sequenced for a study of control samples from healthy donors and cancer patients. Germline V CDR1 and CDR2: LGHDT, YNNKEL (reference sequence). This CDR3 contains 11 residues. Trimming took off 4 bases at V and 7 bases at J, with 8 bases between the two ends. TCRdb's table, derived via immunoSEQ multiplex PCR, lists solely in-frame clones and lacks some. The sample comprises some 79,000 clones, 93% of which are singletons, and over 0.95% rests with the top ten. V gene TRBV3-1 (or the pseudogene TRBV3-2) combines with J gene TRBJ2-7; no firm D call. Input material: PBMCs. This receptor was identified in a woman aged 40 to 50 with lung cancer. CDR3 sequence (DNA): TGTGCCAGCAGCCGAGAAGGTGAGCAGTACTTC. Translation: CASSREGEQYF.